This T cell receptor (beta chain) was sequenced during a study of CD8 T cells in Susac syndrome. FACS enriched CD8+ TEMRA cells, while bulk CD8+ and CD4+ were negatively isolated. RNA amounts of about 0.45 to 1 ug underwent reverse transcription with random hexamers. By means of immunoSEQ multiplex PCR, TCR beta CDR3 spanning 54 Vbeta and 13 Jbeta underwent amplification. TCRdb re-derived calls from the immunoSEQ multiplex PCR reads in MiXCR, one entry per CDR3 protein. The data show more than 200,000 distinct CDR3 sequences, just over 90% seen once. The CDR3 runs to 15 residues. J was trimmed by 9 bases and V by 0 bases; bases with no gene match: 5. Germline CDR1 MGHRA, CDR2 YSYEKL.

The sequence came from a human donor with multiple sclerosis. Source material: CD4+ T cells from PBMCs. The chain carries TRBV4-1 and TRBJ1-6; 7 bases map to TRBD1. In nucleotides, the CDR3 is TGCGCCAGCAGCCAAGATCGCCGGGACAGTTCACCCCTCCACTTT. Residues: CASSQDRRDSSPLHF.